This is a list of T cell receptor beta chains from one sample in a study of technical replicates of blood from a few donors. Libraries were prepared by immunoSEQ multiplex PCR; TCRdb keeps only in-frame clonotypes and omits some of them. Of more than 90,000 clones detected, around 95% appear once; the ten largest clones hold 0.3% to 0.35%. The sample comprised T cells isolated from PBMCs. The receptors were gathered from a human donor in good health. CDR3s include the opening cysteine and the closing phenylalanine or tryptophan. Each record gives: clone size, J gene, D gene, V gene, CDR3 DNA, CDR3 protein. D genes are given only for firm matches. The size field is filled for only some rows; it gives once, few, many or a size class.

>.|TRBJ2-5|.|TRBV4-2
TGTGCCAGCAGCCAAGGGGAAGAGGGCGATGAGACCCAGTACTTC
CASSQGEEGDETQYF
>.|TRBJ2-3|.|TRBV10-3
TGTGCCATCAGCAAACAGGCTAGCACAGATACGCAGTATTTT
CAISKQASTDTQYF
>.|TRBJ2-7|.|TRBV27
TGTGCCAGCAGTTTTTCTGGGCCGGACTACTACGAGCAGTACTTC
CASSFSGPDYYEQYF
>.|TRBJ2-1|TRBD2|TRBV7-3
TGTGCCAGCAGCTTAGTGTCCATCGAGCGGGAGACTCCTTACAATGAGCAGTTCTTC
CASSLVSIERETPYNEQFF
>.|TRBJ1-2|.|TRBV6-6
TGTGCCAGCAGTCCGACAGCTACCTATGGCTACACCTTC
CASSPTATYGYTF
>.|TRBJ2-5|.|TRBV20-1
TGCAGTGCGGCATGGGAGACCCAGTACTTC
CSAAWETQYF
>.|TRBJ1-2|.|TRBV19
TGTGCCAGTAACTTGGGCAGATTTAGCTATGGCTACACCTTC
CASNLGRFSYGYTF
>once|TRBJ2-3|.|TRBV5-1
TGCGCCAGCAGCTCGTTACAGGGACGCCAGGATACGCAGTATTTT
CASSSLQGRQDTQYF
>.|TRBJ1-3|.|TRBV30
TGTGCCTACCGGTTCAGCGATGGAAACACCATATATTTT
CAYRFSDGNTIYF
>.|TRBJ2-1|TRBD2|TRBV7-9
TGTGCCAGCAGCTTATCCCCCACTAGCGGCTCCTACAATGAGCAGTTCTTC
CASSLSPTSGSYNEQFF
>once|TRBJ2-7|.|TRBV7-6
TGTGCCAGCAGCTTAGGTCCGGAGGCCTCCTACGAGCAGTACTTC
CASSLGPEASYEQYF
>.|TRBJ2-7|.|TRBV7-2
TGTGCCAGCAGCTTAGGGAGCGTGGGCTCCTACGAGCAGTACTTC
CASSLGSVGSYEQYF
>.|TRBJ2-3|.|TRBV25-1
TGTGCCAGCAGTGAATTATTCGTCGCAGATACGCAGTATTTT
CASSELFVADTQYF
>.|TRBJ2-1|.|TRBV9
TGTGCCAGCAGCGTCCCTACCCTGGGGGGAGTGGAGCAGTTCTTC
CASSVPTLGGVEQFF
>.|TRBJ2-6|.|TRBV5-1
TGCGCCAGCAGCTTTGGCAGGGCAACTGGGGCCAACGTCCTGACTTTC
CASSFGRATGANVLTF
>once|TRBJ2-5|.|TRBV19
TGTGCCAGTAGTATAGGAGGGCAAGGCGAGACCCAGTACTTC
CASSIGGQGETQYF
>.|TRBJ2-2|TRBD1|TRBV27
TGTGCCAGAATTACAGGATTTCAGGGGGTTTACACCGGGGAGCTGTTTTTT
CARITGFQGVYTGELFF
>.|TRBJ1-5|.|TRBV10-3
TGTGCCATCAGAGCTGACGGGAAATTTAATCAGCCCCAGCATTTT
CAIRADGKFNQPQHF
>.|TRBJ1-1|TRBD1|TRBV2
TGTGCCAGCAGTACCGGGACAGGGGCGCGGACTGAAGCTTTCTTT
CASSTGTGARTEAFF
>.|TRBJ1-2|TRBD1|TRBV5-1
TGCGCCAGCACCAACAGGGGTGGAGGCTACACCTTC
CASTNRGGGYTF
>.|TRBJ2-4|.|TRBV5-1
TGCGCCAGCCCAGGGGCTACAGCCAAAAACATTCAGTACTTC
CASPGATAKNIQYF
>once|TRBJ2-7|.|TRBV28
TGTGCCAGCAGTTTTCCGGAGCTCTACTACGAGCAGTACTTC
CASSFPELYYEQYF
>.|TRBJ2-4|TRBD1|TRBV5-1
TGCGCCAGCAGCTGGAGACAGGGTTTGACCAAAAACATTCAGTACTTC
CASSWRQGLTKNIQYF
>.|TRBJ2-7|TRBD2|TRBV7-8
TGTGCCAGCAGCTCAGATATGTCACTAGCGGGATCTTCCTACGAGCAGTACTTC
CASSSDMSLAGSSYEQYF